The present TCR beta chain was sequenced within a study of blood T cell repertoires in COVID-19 (TCRdb year 2020). For context, the study as a whole: The collaborator samples originated in the United States, Italy and Spain and spanned the acute and convalescent phases of COVID-19. The samples were drawn from the first 160 participants of the ongoing ImmuneRACE study and from over 950 subjects provided by 6 global collaborators. Deeply sampled blood TCRbeta repertoires from subjects exposed to, actively infected with, or recovered from COVID-19 were included in the dataset. The repertoires were made available in a free public database intended to serve as a resource for research on the immune response to SARS-CoV-2. The sample metadata nearly always contained a de-identified subject ID, COVID-19 status, age in years and sex. The prospective study material was composed of cDNA or gDNA derived from T cells, B-cell-depleted T cells, or PBMCs. Where available, HLA class I and class II types were taken from metadata supplied by the sample provider and were not determined by assay-based typing. Overall study results and their limits: How much clinical and demographic metadata was included differed by source and by participant, and the metadata was provided uncurated.

TCRbeta CDR3 regions were amplified from genomic DNA using the immunoSEQ Assay, a bias-controlled multiplex PCR. The published analysis was carried out like this. Within the assay, amplification of reference gene primers was used to estimate how many nucleated cells each sample contained. To quantify the absolute abundance of each unique TCRbeta CDR3 rearrangement, sequence reads were collapsed and filtered. Productive Simpson clonality was computed per sample as the square root of Simpson's diversity index over productive rearrangements. TCRdb obtained this table from immuneACCESS and retained in-frame rearrangements with V and J assigned. These tables miss some clones; where compared with another copy, unresolved V genes account for less than half of the shortfall, and the remainder is unexplained. V, J and clone size are taken as reported in that table, and D and trimming were inferred from the DNA itself. For this sample the table gives some 80,000 clones, of which around 80% were detected only once. Approximately 5.8% of the sample comes from the top ten.

Each collaborating institution followed its own protocols to collect whole blood in K2EDTA tubes. For TCRbeta analysis, collaborator samples were shipped as frozen whole blood, as isolated PBMCs, or as DNA extracted from either sample type. From the cysteine up to the phenylalanine, the CDR3 has a length of 13 residues. Only the CDR3 region is kept as DNA, spanning 39 bases read in frame from base 1. Compared with germline, V lacks 3 bases and J lacks 6 bases; bases without a gene match: 1. CDR1 and CDR2, looked up from the germline V gene, are SGHAT and FQNNGV. As regards this clone: The specificity of this receptor is unknown. No base quality values were provided; no much bigger clone lies one nucleotide off.

This receptor was taken from a man aged 55-75 years with active or convalescent COVID-19. The sequencing sample was made of peripheral blood. Recombination linked TRBV11-2 to TRBJ2-2, with 7 middle bases fitting TRBD2. The nucleotide sequence is TGTGCCAGCAGCTTGGGGGGGGCCGGGGAGCTGTTTTTT. This encodes CASSLGGAGELFF.